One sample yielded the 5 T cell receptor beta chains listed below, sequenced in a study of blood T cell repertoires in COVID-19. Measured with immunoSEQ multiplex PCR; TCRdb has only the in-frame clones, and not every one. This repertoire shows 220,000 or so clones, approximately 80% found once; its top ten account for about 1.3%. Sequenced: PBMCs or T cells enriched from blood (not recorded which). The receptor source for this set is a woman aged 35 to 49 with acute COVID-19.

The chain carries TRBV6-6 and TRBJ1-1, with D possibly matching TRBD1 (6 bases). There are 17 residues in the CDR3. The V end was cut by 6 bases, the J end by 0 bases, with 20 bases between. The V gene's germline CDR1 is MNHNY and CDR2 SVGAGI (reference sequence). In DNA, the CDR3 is TGTGCCAGCAGCCGAGGGGCCCAGACAGGCGTGAACACTGAAGCTTTCTTT. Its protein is CASSRGAQTGVNTEAFF.

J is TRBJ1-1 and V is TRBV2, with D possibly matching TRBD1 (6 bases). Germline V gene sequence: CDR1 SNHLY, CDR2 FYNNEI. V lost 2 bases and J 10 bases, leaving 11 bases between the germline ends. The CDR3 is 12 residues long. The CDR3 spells CASSERRGRAFF. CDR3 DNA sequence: TGTGCCAGCAGTGAACGCAGGGGACGAGCTTTCTTT.

The CDR3 DNA reads TGTGCCAGCAGTGACGACAGGGAAGAGACCCAGTACTTC. Translated: CASSDDREETQYF. The rearrangement links TRBV2 to TRBJ2-5, with 7 bases lining up with TRBD1. CDR1 is SNHLY, CDR2 FYNNEI, per germline. Trimming at V came to 3 bases and at J to 3 bases, leaving 1 base not matched to a gene. CDR3 size: 13 residues. Using reference TRBV2 and TRBJ2-5 for the parts outside the CDR3, the full variable domain is EPEVTQTPSHQVTQMGQEVILRCVPISNHLYFYWYRQILGQKVEFLVSFYNNEISEKSEIFDDQFSVERPDGSNFTLKIRSTKLEDSAMYFCASSDDREETQYFGPGTRLLVL.

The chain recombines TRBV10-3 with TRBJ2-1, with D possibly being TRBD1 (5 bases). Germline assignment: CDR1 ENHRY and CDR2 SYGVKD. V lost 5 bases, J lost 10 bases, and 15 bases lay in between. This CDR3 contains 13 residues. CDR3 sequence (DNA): TGTGCCATCAGTCCGACAGAAGTAGGGGAGCAGTTCTTC. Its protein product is CAISPTEVGEQFF.

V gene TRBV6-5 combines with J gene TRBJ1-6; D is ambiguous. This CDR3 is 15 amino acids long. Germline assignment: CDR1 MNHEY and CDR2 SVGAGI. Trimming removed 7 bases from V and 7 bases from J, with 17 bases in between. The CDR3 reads CASKEMSRGNSPLHF. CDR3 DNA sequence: TGTGCCAGCAAAGAAATGTCCAGAGGGAATTCACCCCTCCACTTT.